The next 31 T cell receptor beta chains were all read from a single sample in a study of shared clonotypes between healthy human individuals (TCRdb year 2020). Library preparation used the immunoSEQ multiplex PCR assay. Entries here come from immuneACCESS through TCRdb and include only in-frame sequences with V and J called. Some clones fail to appear in such tables; in the studies checked, an unresolved V gene covers under half of the shortfall, and the cause of the remainder is unknown. For this sample there are 1.5 million to 1.9 million clones; 95% to 99% appear just once. The top ten clonotypes cover around 0.45% of the sample. Input material: naive CD4+ T cells sorted from blood. Interpreted using the paper, the cell subset or site label stands for: CD45RA+ positively selected. The source of these receptors is a man aged 25-45 years in good health.

V gene TRBV5-8 combines with J gene TRBJ2-7, with a tentative D call TRBD2 (6 bases). Per the germline V gene, CDR1 is SGHTS and CDR2 is YDEGEE. This CDR3 contains 13 residues. Trimming took 7 bases from V and 5 from J, leaving 16 bases between them. CDR3 residues: CASPSRDFNEQYF. CDR3 sequence (DNA): TGTGCCAGCCCCTCCCGGGACTTCAACGAGCAGTACTTC.

V gene TRBV6-4 combines with J gene TRBJ1-5, with D perhaps TRBD1 (5 bases). V shed 0 bases and J shed 4 bases, with 13 bases lying between them. The CDR3 is 16 amino acids. Looked up from germline, CDR1 is MRHNA and CDR2 is SNTAGT. DNA of the CDR3: TGTGCCAGCAGTGACTCGATATCCCAGGGAAATCAGCCCCAGCATTTT. Residues: CASSDSISQGNQPQHF.

The chain joins TRBV15 to TRBJ2-1, with 14 bases fitting TRBD2. The CDR3 has 15 residues. With V trimmed by 3 bases and J by 5 bases, 0 bases remained unmatched. Germline-derived CDR1 and CDR2 are LNHNV and YYDKDF (reference sequence). CDR3 sequence reads: CATSRGLAGDNEQFF. CDR3 DNA sequence: TGTGCCACCAGCAGGGGACTAGCGGGGGACAATGAGCAGTTCTTC.

This clone was seen just once. The chain joins TRBV6-4 to TRBJ2-3; D gene uncertain. The V gene lost 5 bases and the J gene lost 3 bases, with 9 bases spanning the gap. This CDR3 has 13 residues. Germline assignment: CDR1 MRHNA and CDR2 SNTAGT. The DNA of the CDR3 is TGTGCCAGCAGTCCCGACTGGACAGATACGCAGTATTTT. Amino acid sequence: CASSPDWTDTQYF.

V and J are TRBV11-1 and TRBJ2-7; 7 bases are shared with TRBD2. Unmatched junction bases numbered 9, after V lost 5 bases and J lost 2 bases. The germline gives CDR1 SGHAT, CDR2 FQDESV (reference sequence). The CDR3 is 15 amino acids. The CDR3 region has the DNA TGTGCCAGCAGCCACCCGTGGGGGGGGACCTACGAGCAGTACTTC. Protein product: CASSHPWGGTYEQYF.

This chain joins TRBV14 and TRBJ1-1; D is undetermined. V lost 2 bases, J lost 5 bases, and 12 bases lay in between. CDR3 length: 14 amino acids. Germline CDR1 and CDR2: SGHDN and FVKESK. The CDR3 spells CASSQSYRSTEAFF. In nucleotides, the CDR3 is TGTGCCAGCAGCCAATCATACAGATCAACTGAAGCTTTCTTT.

The chain uses TRBV6-6 and TRBJ2-7, with 8 positions matching TRBD1. The germline V gene has CDR1 MNHNY and CDR2 SVGAGI (reference sequence). J lost 3 bases, V lost 6 bases, and 7 bases had no gene match. The CDR3 spans 14 residues. DNA of the CDR3: TGTGCCAGCAGCAGACAGGGGAAAAACTACGAGCAGTACTTC. It is translated as CASSRQGKNYEQYF.

The chain is built from TRBV9 and TRBJ2-3; 7 bases are a match to TRBD2. The CDR3 is 13 residues long. CDR1 SGDLS and CDR2 YYNGEE come from the germline V gene. The junction had 6 bases not matched to a gene; V was cut back by 5 bases and J by 6 bases. CDR3 in DNA: TGTGCCAGCAGTCTTAAACTAGCGGATACGCAGTATTTT. Translating it yields CASSLKLADTQYF.

The chain joins TRBV7-6 to TRBJ2-7; 9 bases align to TRBD2. The CDR3 sequence is 17 residues long. Trimming removed 4 bases from V and 0 bases from J; junction bases left unmatched: 10. CDR1 and CDR2 from the germline V gene are SGHVS and FNYEAQ. The CDR3 DNA is TGTGCCAGCAGCTCGGCGGTGGCTAGCGGGACCTCCTACGAGCAGTACTTC. Amino acids: CASSSAVASGTSYEQYF. Full variable domain (missing parts from reference TRBV7-6 and TRBJ2-7): GAGVSQSPRYKVTKRGQDVALRCDPISGHVSLYWYRQALGQGPEFLTYFNYEAQQDKSGLPNDRFSAERPEGSISTLTIQRTEQRDSAMYRCASSSAVASGTSYEQYFGPGTRLTVT.

The genes are TRBV9 and TRBJ2-7, with D hard to call. CDR1 and CDR2 from the germline V gene are SGDLS and YYNGEE. This CDR3 comprises 14 residues. The ends were cut back, 0 bases at V and 2 bases at J, with 9 bases in the middle. CDR3 amino acids: CASSVAGLPYEQYF. The CDR3 DNA reads TGTGCCAGCAGCGTAGCTGGCCTCCCCTACGAGCAGTACTTC.

This clone was picked up one time. V gene TRBV10-2 combines with J gene TRBJ1-2; D call uncertain. V lost 3 bases to trimming and J lost 7 bases, with 6 bases between them. Per the germline V gene, CDR1 is WSHSY and CDR2 is SAAADI. This CDR3 region has 11 residues. CDR3 loop: CASSEPSGYTF. The CDR3 nucleotides are TGCGCCAGCAGTGAACCCTCTGGCTACACCTTC.

The chain is built from TRBV29-1 and TRBJ1-2; maybe TRBD1 (6 bases). V was shortened by 2 bases and J by 4 bases, with 14 bases between the two germline ends. The CDR3 has 14 amino acids. Per the germline V gene, CDR1 is SQVTM and CDR2 is ANQGSEA. The CDR3 spells CSVEKQGLIYGYTF. The DNA for the CDR3 is TGCAGCGTTGAAAAGCAGGGGCTTATCTATGGCTACACCTTC.

CDR3 protein: CASIAFTEAFF. The DNA of the CDR3 is TGTGCCAGCATCGCGTTCACTGAAGCTTTCTTT. The chain joins TRBV6-6 to TRBJ1-1, with D unclear. Germline CDR1 MNHNY, CDR2 SVGAGI (reference sequence). CDR3 length equals 11 residues. Trimming removed 7 bases at V and 4 bases at J, with 7 bases between.

V gene TRBV7-9 combines with J gene TRBJ1-2, with 7 positions matching TRBD1. The CDR3 has 15 residues. With V trimmed by 7 bases and J by 9 bases, 17 bases remained unmatched. Germline CDR1 SEHNR, CDR2 FQNEAQ (reference sequence). This CDR3 is CASMPQGGSGWSYTF. Here the CDR3 DNA reads TGTGCCAGCATGCCCCAGGGGGGGTCTGGGTGGAGCTACACCTTC.

The chain couples TRBV5-1 to TRBJ2-3; 8 bases line up with TRBD2. Germline V lookup: CDR1 SGHRS, CDR2 YFSETQ. The CDR3 runs to 17 residues. After removal of 0 bases from V and 0 bases from J, the junction contained 6 bases not matched to a gene. The CDR3 spells CASSLGALAASTDTQYF. CDR3 DNA: TGCGCCAGCAGCTTGGGGGCACTAGCGGCTAGCACAGATACGCAGTATTTT.

The V and J genes are TRBV11-2 and TRBJ2-4; possibly TRBD2 for D (5 bases). CDR1 and CDR2 (germline): SGHAT, FQNNGV. The CDR3 is made up of 13 amino acids. V was trimmed by 5 bases and J by 10 bases, leaving 15 bases between them. The CDR3 DNA reads as TGTGCCAGCAGCCCGGACTCGGGCGGGATTCAGTACTTC. Amino acid sequence: CASSPDSGGIQYF.

The chain carries TRBV10-3 and TRBJ2-7; the D gene is possibly TRBD2 (6 bases). The V and J ends lost 0 bases and 6 bases respectively, with 9 bases between them. This CDR3 is 13 amino acids long. Germline V lookup: CDR1 ENHRY, CDR2 SYGVKD. The CDR3, as DNA: TGTGCCATCAGTGAGTCGGGGGGTTCCGAGCAGTACTTC. This gives the protein CAISESGGSEQYF.

V gene TRBV6-1 combines with J gene TRBJ1-1; no firm D call. Germline values: CDR1 MNHNS, CDR2 SASEGT. The CDR3 loop spans 14 amino acids. V lost 4 bases and J lost 3, with 12 bases in between. The CDR3 sequence is CASSAPPLYTEAFF. The CDR3 DNA follows: TGTGCCAGCAGTGCACCTCCATTATACACTGAAGCTTTCTTT.

This clone was seen only once. This chain links TRBV27 with TRBJ2-1, with D tentatively TRBD1 (5 bases). V was trimmed by 5 bases and J by 4 bases, leaving 12 bases between them. The germline gives CDR1 MNHEY, CDR2 SMNVEV (reference sequence). The CDR3 runs 14 residues. The CDR3 spells CASSPRKGYNEQFF. The CDR3 nucleotides are TGTGCCAGCAGTCCCCGGAAGGGGTACAATGAGCAGTTCTTC.

This chain uses TRBV7-9 with TRBJ1-5, with D unclear. Trimming removed 5 bases at V and 3 bases at J, with 5 bases between. In germline, CDR1 is SEHNR, CDR2 FQNEAQ (reference sequence). The CDR3 totals 12 residues. CDR3 DNA sequence: TGTGCCAGCAGCCAGGACAATCAGCCCCAGCATTTT. It is translated as CASSQDNQPQHF.

The J gene is TRBJ1-1, the V gene TRBV10-3; D gene ambiguous. V was trimmed by 3 bases and J by 11 bases, leaving 13 bases between them. The CDR3 has 12 amino acids. Germline CDR1 ENHRY, CDR2 SYGVKD. In DNA form, the CDR3 reads TGTGCCATCAGTGACATGGACTCCCGGGCTTTCTTT. Translated: CAISDMDSRAFF.

The rearrangement links TRBV6-1 to TRBJ2-7, with D tentatively TRBD1 (5 bases). CDR1 is MNHNS and CDR2 is SASEGT in the germline V gene. V dropped 4 bases and J dropped 2 bases, with 12 bases sitting between them. The CDR3 extends over 14 amino acids. The CDR3 DNA follows: TGTGCCAGCAGTGTCGAAGGGGCCCCCTACGAGCAGTACTTC. It translates to CASSVEGAPYEQYF.

The V and J genes are TRBV13 and TRBJ2-4; perhaps TRBD2 as D (7 bases). This CDR3 spans 18 amino acids. Germline V CDR1 and CDR2: PRHDT, FYEKMQ (reference sequence). The ends were cut back, 1 base at V and 1 base at J, with 17 bases in the middle. CDR3 residues: CASSLVTGKLAAKNIQYF. The CDR3 nucleotides are TGTGCCAGCAGCTTAGTAACAGGGAAACTAGCGGCCAAAAACATTCAGTACTTC. Full variable domain (remainder filled in from reference TRBV13 and TRBJ2-4): AAGVIQSPRHLIKEKRETATLKCYPIPRHDTVYWYQQGPGQDPQFLISFYEKMQSDKGSIPDRFSAQQFSDYHSELNMSSLELGDSALYFCASSLVTGKLAAKNIQYFGAGTRLSVL.

The gene calls are TRBV10-3 and TRBJ2-2; no definite D call. Trimming shortened V by 4 bases and J by 1 base, and 7 bases separated the two germline ends. From germline, CDR1 is ENHRY and CDR2 SYGVKD. This CDR3 is built from 14 residues. The CDR3 spells CAISVSRNTGELFF. In nucleotides, the CDR3 is TGTGCCATCAGTGTTTCAAGGAACACCGGGGAGCTGTTTTTT.

The chain joins TRBV7-9 to TRBJ2-1; 9 nucleotides align to TRBD1. The germline CDR1 and CDR2 sequences are SEHNR and FQNEAQ (reference sequence). After removal of 4 bases from V and 12 bases from J, the junction contained 10 bases not matched to a gene. The length of the CDR3 is 14 residues. CDR3 region: CASSWVQGALRQFF. CDR3 DNA sequence: TGTGCCAGCAGCTGGGTACAGGGGGCGCTTCGGCAGTTCTTC. Together with reference TRBV7-9 and TRBJ2-1, the CDR3 gives the full variable domain: DTGVSQNPRHKITKRGQNVTFRCDPISEHNRLYWYRQTLGQGPEFLTYFQNEAQLEKSRLLSDRFSAERPKGSFSTLEIQRTEQGDSAMYLCASSWVQGALRQFFGPGTRLTVL.

The V call is TRBV6-5, the J call TRBJ1-4, with D possibly being TRBD1 (5 bases). The germline V and J ends were trimmed by 6 bases and 3 bases, with 8 bases remaining between them. The CDR3 contains 13 residues. Germline V gives CDR1 MNHEY, CDR2 SVGAGI. The CDR3 is CASRRDPNEKLFF. As DNA, the CDR3 is TGTGCCAGCAGGAGGGACCCTAATGAAAAACTGTTTTTT.

V and J are TRBV7-9 and TRBJ1-2; 11 bases are shared with TRBD1. From germline, CDR1 is SEHNR and CDR2 FQNEAQ (reference sequence). The CDR3 contains 16 residues. With 0 bases clipped from V and 7 bases from J, the junction kept 7 bases outside the gene matches. CDR3 bases: TGTGCCAGCAGCTTAGCGGCGGGACAGGGGGGATCTGGCTACACCTTC. It is translated as CASSLAAGQGGSGYTF.

The genes are TRBV5-4 and TRBJ1-1, with 8 nucleotides matching TRBD1. V was pared by 7 bases and J by 4 bases, with 6 bases of the junction left unmatched. The CDR3 covers 13 residues. Germline CDR1 SGHNT, CDR2 YYREEE (reference sequence). Here the CDR3 reads CASAGQGATEAFF. CDR3 DNA: TGTGCCAGCGCAGGACAGGGAGCCACTGAAGCTTTCTTT.

The chain has TRBV6-4 and TRBJ2-3; D uncertain. V was trimmed by 4 bases and J by 7 bases, leaving 15 bases between them. This CDR3 has 14 residues. In germline, CDR1 is MRHNA, CDR2 SNTAGT. The CDR3 is CASSVNLGLNTQYF. In DNA form, the CDR3 reads TGTGCCAGCAGTGTGAATTTGGGTCTTAATACGCAGTATTTT.

This clone was detected only once. CDR3 protein: CSVEGTGGPVTDTQYF. As DNA, the CDR3 is TGCAGCGTTGAAGGAACGGGAGGGCCGGTAACAGATACGCAGTATTTT. The V and J genes are TRBV29-1 and TRBJ2-3; 8 positions match TRBD2. V lost 1 base, J lost 3 bases, and 9 bases stayed unmatched. The CDR3 has 16 amino acids. Per germline, CDR1 SQVTM and CDR2 ANQGSEA.

The chain combines TRBV4-1 with TRBJ1-4; D not certain. The CDR3 extends over 13 amino acids. Per the germline V gene, CDR1 is MGHRA and CDR2 is YSYEKL. V was shortened by 6 bases and J by 4 bases, with 9 bases between the two germline ends. The chain's CDR3 is CASRLLVNEKLFF. The CDR3 nucleotides read TGCGCCAGCAGACTTCTAGTTAATGAAAAACTGTTTTTT.